The 6 T cell receptor beta chains below all came from one sample that was sequenced in a study of cytomegalovirus exposure and HLA in healthy donors (dated by TCRdb to about 2017). The method was the immunoSEQ multiplex PCR assay. The multiplex PCR relied on a mix of 60 forward primers for TCR Vbeta segments and 13 reverse primers for TCR Jbeta segments. Not all clones reach the TCRdb copy of this immuneACCESS table, which keeps in-frame sequences only. Checked studies attribute under half of the gap to unresolved V genes and leave the rest unexplained. Across this sample there are 150,000 to 200,000 clones, with approximately 79% seen only once. About 0.91% of the sample is in the top ten clones. The sequenced material came from PBMCs. These receptors originate from a woman in her forties or fifties in good health and CMV-seropositive.

The chain employs TRBV29-1 and TRBJ2-7, with 7 bases identical to TRBD1. The CDR3 is 13 amino acids. Trimming took 3 bases from V and 2 from J; bases not matched to a gene: 4. Germline V gene sequence: CDR1 SQVTM, CDR2 ANQGSEA. CDR3 sequence (DNA): TGCAGCGTTGAGGGGCAGGGGGCCTACGAGCAGTACTTC. Its translation: CSVEGQGAYEQYF.

The count of this clone is one. The chain's CDR3 is CASSLTEETQYF. The CDR3 DNA follows: TGCGCCAGCAGCTTGACAGAAGAGACCCAGTACTTC. This sequence joins TRBV5-1 and TRBJ2-5; D not certain. The germline V gene encodes CDR1 SGHRS and CDR2 YFSETQ. The CDR3 sequence is 12 residues long. The V gene lost 1 base and the J gene lost 3 bases, with 4 bases spanning the gap.

The chain couples TRBV12-2 to TRBJ1-5; the DNA was not used to check the table's D call, TRBD1. TRBV12-2 is listed as a pseudogene. CDR3 length: 18 residues. This CDR3 reads CASRPRDIRSHSNQPQHF. Written as DNA, the CDR3 is TGTGCAAGTCGCCCCCGGGACATCAGAAGCCATAGCAATCAGCCCCAGCATTTT.

This clone was counted between two and nine times. The chain has TRBV18 and TRBJ2-7, with D uncertain. V was pared by 8 bases and J by 5 bases, with 10 bases between. Germline CDR1 and CDR2: KGHSH and LQKENI. This CDR3 is built from 11 residues. As DNA, the CDR3 is TGTGCCAGCCGTGAGCAAAACGAGCAGTACTTC. This codes for CASREQNEQYF.

The CDR3 DNA sequence: TGTGCCAGCAGTGCAGGGGTGAACACTGAAGCTTTCTTT. This encodes CASSAGVNTEAFF. This rearrangement joins TRBV2 to TRBJ1-1, with D possibly TRBD1 on 6 matching bases. Trimming stripped 4 bases from V and 0 bases from J, with 6 bases between. In germline, CDR1 is SNHLY, CDR2 FYNNEI. The CDR3 consists of 13 residues.

The rearrangement joins TRBV28 to TRBJ1-5, with TRBD1 as a possible D gene (5 bases). Trimming stripped 6 bases from V and 3 bases from J, with 15 bases between. CDR1 is MDHEN and CDR2 is SYDVKM in the germline V gene. The length of the CDR3 is 15 residues. This chain's CDR3 is CASSPSTGFNQPQHF. As DNA, the CDR3 is TGTGCCAGCAGCCCCTCTACAGGATTCAATCAGCCCCAGCATTTT. Full variable domain (remainder filled in from reference TRBV28 and TRBJ1-5): DVKVTQSSRYLVKRTGEKVFLECVQDMDHENMFWYRQDPGLGLRLIYFSYDVKMKEKGDIPEGYSVSREKKERFSLILESASTNQTSMYLCASSPSTGFNQPQHFGDGTRLSIL.